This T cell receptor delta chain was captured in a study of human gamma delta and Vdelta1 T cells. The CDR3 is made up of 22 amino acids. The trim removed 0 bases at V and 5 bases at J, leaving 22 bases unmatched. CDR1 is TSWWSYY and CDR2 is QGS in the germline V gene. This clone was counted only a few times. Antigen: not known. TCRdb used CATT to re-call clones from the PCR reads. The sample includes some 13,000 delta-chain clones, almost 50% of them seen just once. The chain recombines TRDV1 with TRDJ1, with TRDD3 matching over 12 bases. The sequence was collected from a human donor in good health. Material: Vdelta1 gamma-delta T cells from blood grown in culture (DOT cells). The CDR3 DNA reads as TGTGCTCTTGGGGAACTTTCCCCGAGTGTGGACGCTCTGGGGGATACGCGGGATAAACTCATCTTT. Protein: CALGELSPSVDALGDTRDKLIF.